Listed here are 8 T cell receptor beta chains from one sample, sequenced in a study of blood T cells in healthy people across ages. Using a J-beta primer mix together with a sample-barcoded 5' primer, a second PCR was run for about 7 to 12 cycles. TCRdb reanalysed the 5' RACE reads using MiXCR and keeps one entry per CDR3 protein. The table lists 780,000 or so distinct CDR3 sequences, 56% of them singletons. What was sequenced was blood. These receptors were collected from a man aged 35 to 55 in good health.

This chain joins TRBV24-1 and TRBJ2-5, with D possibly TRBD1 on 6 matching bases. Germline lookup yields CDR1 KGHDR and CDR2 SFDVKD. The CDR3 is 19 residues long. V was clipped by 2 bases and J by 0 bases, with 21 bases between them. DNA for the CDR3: TGTGCCACCAGTGATTCCGACAGGAATTTGAGACGGGACCAAGAGACCCAGTACTTC. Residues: CATSDSDRNLRRDQETQYF.

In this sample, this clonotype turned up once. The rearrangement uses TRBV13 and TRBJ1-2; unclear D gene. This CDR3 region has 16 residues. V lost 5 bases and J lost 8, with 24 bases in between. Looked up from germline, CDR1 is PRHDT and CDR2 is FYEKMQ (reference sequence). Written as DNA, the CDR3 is TGTGCCAGCAGCCCTGCTTCGGCGTTGGGGTTCGGGGGCTACACCTTC. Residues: CASSPASALGFGGYTF.

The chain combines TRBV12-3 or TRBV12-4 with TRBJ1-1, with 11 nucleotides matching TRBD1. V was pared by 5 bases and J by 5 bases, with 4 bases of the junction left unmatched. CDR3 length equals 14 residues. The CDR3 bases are TGTGCCAGCAGTAGGACAGGGGGCAGGACTGAAGCTTTCTTT. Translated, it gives CASSRTGGRTEAFF.

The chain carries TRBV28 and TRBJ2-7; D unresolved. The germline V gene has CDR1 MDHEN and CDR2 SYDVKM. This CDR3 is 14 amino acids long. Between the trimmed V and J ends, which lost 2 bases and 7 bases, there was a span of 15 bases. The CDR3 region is CASSLKLPGREQYF. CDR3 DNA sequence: TGTGCCAGCAGTTTAAAGCTCCCCGGTCGGGAGCAGTACTTC.

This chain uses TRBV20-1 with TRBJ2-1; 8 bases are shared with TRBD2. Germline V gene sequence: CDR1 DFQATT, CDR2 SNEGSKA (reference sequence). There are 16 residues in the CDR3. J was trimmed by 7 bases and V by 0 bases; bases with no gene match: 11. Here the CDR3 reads CSARDRDGRAGNEQFF. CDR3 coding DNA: TGCAGTGCTAGAGATCGGGACGGGAGGGCCGGTAATGAGCAGTTCTTC.

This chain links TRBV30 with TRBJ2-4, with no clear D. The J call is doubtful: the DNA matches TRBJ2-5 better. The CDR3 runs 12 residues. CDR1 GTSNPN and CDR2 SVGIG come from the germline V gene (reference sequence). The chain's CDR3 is CAWSVQQETQYF. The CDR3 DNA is TGTGCCTGGAGTGTGCAACAAGAGACCCAGTACTTC.

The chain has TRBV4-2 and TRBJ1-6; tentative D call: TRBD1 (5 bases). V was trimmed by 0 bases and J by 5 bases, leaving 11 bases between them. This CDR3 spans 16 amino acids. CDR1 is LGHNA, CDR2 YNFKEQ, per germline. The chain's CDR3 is CASSQEEGRDNSPLHF. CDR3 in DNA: TGTGCCAGCAGCCAAGAGGAGGGCAGGGATAATTCACCCCTCCACTTT.

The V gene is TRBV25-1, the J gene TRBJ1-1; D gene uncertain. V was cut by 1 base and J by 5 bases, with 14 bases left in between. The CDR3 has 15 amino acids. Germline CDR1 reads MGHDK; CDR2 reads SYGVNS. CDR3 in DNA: TGTGCCAGCAGTGAATTCAATATATTGGGTACTGAAGCTTTCTTT. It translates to CASSEFNILGTEAFF. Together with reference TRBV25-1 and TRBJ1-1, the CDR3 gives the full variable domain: EADIYQTPRYLVIGTGKKITLECSQTMGHDKMYWYQQDPGMELHLIHYSYGVNSTEKGDLSSESTVSRIRTEHFPLTLESARPSHTSQYLCASSEFNILGTEAFFGQGTRLTVV.